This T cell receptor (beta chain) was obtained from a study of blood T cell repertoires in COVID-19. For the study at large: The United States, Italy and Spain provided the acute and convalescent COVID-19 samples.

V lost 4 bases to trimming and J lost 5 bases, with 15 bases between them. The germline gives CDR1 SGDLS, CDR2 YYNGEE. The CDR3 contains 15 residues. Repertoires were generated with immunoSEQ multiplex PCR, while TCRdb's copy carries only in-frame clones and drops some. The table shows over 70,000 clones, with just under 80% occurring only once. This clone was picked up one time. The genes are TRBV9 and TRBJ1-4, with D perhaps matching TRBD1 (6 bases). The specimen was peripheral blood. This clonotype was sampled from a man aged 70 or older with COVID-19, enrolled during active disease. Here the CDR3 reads CASSLSQGGNEKLFF. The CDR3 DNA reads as TGTGCCAGCAGCCTGTCCCAAGGGGGAAATGAAAAACTGTTTTTT.